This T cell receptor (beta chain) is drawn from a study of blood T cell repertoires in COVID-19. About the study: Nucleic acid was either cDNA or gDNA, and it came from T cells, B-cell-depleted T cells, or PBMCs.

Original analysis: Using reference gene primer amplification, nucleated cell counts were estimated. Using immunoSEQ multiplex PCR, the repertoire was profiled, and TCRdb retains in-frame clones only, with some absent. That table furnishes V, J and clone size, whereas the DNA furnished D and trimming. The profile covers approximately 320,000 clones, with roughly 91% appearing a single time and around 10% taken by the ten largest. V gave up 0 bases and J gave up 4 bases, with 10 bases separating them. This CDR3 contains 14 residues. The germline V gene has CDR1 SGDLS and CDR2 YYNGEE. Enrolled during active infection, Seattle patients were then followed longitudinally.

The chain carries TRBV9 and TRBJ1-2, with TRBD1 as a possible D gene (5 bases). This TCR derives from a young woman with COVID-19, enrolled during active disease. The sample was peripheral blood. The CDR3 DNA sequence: TGTGCCAGCAGCGTAGGGTGGGGCAGCTATGGCTACACCTTC. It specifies CASSVGWGSYGYTF. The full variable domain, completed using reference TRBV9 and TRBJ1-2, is DSGVTQTPKHLITATGQRVTLRCSPRSGDLSVYWYQQSLDQGLQFLIQYYNGEERAKGNILERFSAQQFPDLHSELNLSSLELGDSALYFCASSVGWGSYGYTFGSGTRLTVV.